The 20 T cell receptor beta chains reported below all come from one sample, sequenced in a study of T cell responses to AZD1222 COVID-19 vaccine (dated by TCRdb to the early 2020s). Library preparation used the immunoSEQ multiplex PCR assay. Not all clones reach the TCRdb copy of this immuneACCESS table, which keeps in-frame sequences only. Checked studies attribute under half of the gap to unresolved V genes and leave the rest unexplained. The sample contains approximately 200,000 clones, approximately 94% of them found a single time. The ten largest make up over 1.5% of the sample. Per the publication, the time point label means: about 28 days (+/-7) after the second vaccine dose. The label giving this sample's treatment or condition can be read as: meningococcal conjugate vaccine given as trial control. The input for sequencing was peripheral blood, taken 28 days after the second dose of the MenACWY control vaccine. The receptor source for this set is an adult who received the MenACWY meningococcal vaccine as a control.

The rearrangement uses TRBV24-1 and TRBJ1-1, with TRBD1 identical over 9 bases. CDR3 size: 13 residues. The germline gives CDR1 KGHDR, CDR2 SFDVKD. Unmatched junction bases numbered 4, after V lost 8 bases and J lost 4 bases. The CDR3 loop reads CATKQGASTEAFF. The CDR3 region has the DNA TGTGCCACCAAACAGGGGGCGAGCACTGAAGCTTTCTTT.

The chain combines TRBV27 with TRBJ2-4; 12 nucleotides line up with TRBD1. The junction had 8 bases not matched to a gene; V was cut back by 2 bases and J by 9 bases. This CDR3 is built from 16 residues. The germline V gene encodes CDR1 MNHEY and CDR2 SMNVEV (reference sequence). The CDR3 region has the DNA TGTGCCAGCAGTTTACAAACCGGGACAGGGGGCTTCATTCAGTACTTC. This codes for CASSLQTGTGGFIQYF.

The V gene is TRBV9, the J gene TRBJ2-3, with TRBD2 identical over 9 bases. Germline V gene sequence: CDR1 SGDLS, CDR2 YYNGEE. Trimming took 3 bases from V and 4 from J; bases not matched to a gene: 9. The CDR3 is 16 amino acids. The CDR3 DNA reads TGTGCCAGCAGCGGATCATTAGCGGGAGACTCAGATACGCAGTATTTT. This translates into CASSGSLAGDSDTQYF.

This clone was recorded once. J is TRBJ2-7 and V is TRBV5-1; 9 bases are shared with TRBD1. Germline CDR1 SGHRS, CDR2 YFSETQ. Unmatched junction bases numbered 3, after V lost 4 bases and J lost 1 base. The CDR3 has 14 amino acids. The CDR3 sequence: CASSEDRGSYEQYF. DNA of the CDR3: TGCGCCAGCAGCGAGGACAGGGGTTCCTACGAGCAGTACTTC. Drawing the rest from reference TRBV5-1 and TRBJ2-7, the complete variable domain is KAGVTQTPRYLIKTRGQQVTLSCSPISGHRSVSWYQQTPGQGLQFLFEYFSETQRNKGNFPGRFSGRQFSNSRSEMNVSTLELGDSALYLCASSEDRGSYEQYFGPGTRLTVT.

The chain is built from TRBV5-1 and TRBJ2-6; perhaps TRBD1 as D (6 bases). CDR3 length: 16 amino acids. The germline V gene encodes CDR1 SGHRS and CDR2 YFSETQ. Trimming cost V 4 bases and J 0 bases, with 11 bases left between them. CDR3 loop: CASSLQGSSGANVLTF. The DNA for the CDR3 is TGCGCCAGCAGCCTACAGGGTAGCTCTGGGGCCAACGTCCTGACTTTC.

The chain couples TRBV6-5 to TRBJ1-2; a weak D match, TRBD1 (5 bases). This CDR3 spans 15 amino acids. Looked up from germline, CDR1 is MNHEY and CDR2 is SVGAGI. Trimming pared 0 bases from V and 6 bases from J, leaving 14 bases between. CDR3 amino acids: CASSYSIGEYNGYTF. DNA of the CDR3: TGTGCCAGCAGTTACTCGATAGGGGAATACAATGGCTACACCTTC.

The chain joins TRBV5-1 to TRBJ1-2, with TRBD1 matching over 12 bases. J gave up 3 bases and V 1 base, and 7 bases lay outside the gene matches. The CDR3 runs to 17 residues. Germline V lookup: CDR1 SGHRS, CDR2 YFSETQ. CDR3 sequence: CASSLLAGQGAHYGYTF. The CDR3 nucleotides are TGCGCCAGCAGCTTGCTAGCGGGACAGGGGGCCCACTATGGCTACACCTTC.

V and J are TRBV7-9 and TRBJ2-7; D uncertain. V was cut by 2 bases and J by 7 bases, with 9 bases left in between. CDR1 SEHNR and CDR2 FQNEAQ come from the germline V gene (reference sequence). The CDR3 sequence is 12 residues long. The CDR3 loop is CASSLTGVEQYF. The CDR3 DNA is TGTGCCAGCAGCTTAACGGGCGTTGAGCAGTACTTC.

The gene calls are TRBV7-8 and TRBJ1-5; 7 bases map to TRBD1. Germline V gene data show CDR1 as SGHVS and CDR2 as FQNEAQ. The CDR3 is 15 residues long. J was trimmed by 7 bases and V by 5 bases; bases with no gene match: 11. Here the CDR3 DNA reads TGTGCCAGCAGCCGAGGGGGCGCGGATGGACAGCCCCAGCATTTT. Its translation is CASSRGGADGQPQHF. The full variable domain, completed using reference TRBV7-8 and TRBJ1-5, is GAGVSQSPRYKVAKRGQDVALRCDPISGHVSLFWYQQALGQGPEFLTYFQNEAQLDKSGLPSDRFFAERPEGSVSTLKIQRTQQEDSAVYLCASSRGGADGQPQHFGDGTRLSIL.

The V and J genes are TRBV7-8 and TRBJ2-5; either TRBD1 or TRBD2 may supply D (5 bases each). Germline V gene data show CDR1 as SGHVS and CDR2 as FQNEAQ. The V end lost 5 bases, the J end lost 5 bases, and 18 bases lay between the germline ends. The CDR3 is 15 amino acids. The CDR3 sequence: CASSITNRDGETQYF. The CDR3 nucleotides are TGTGCCAGCAGCATCACAAACCGGGACGGGGAGACCCAGTACTTC.

A word on this clone: This sample also contains other DNA sequences that code for the same CDR3. The V call is TRBV5-1, the J call TRBJ1-6, with D tentatively TRBD1 (5 bases). Deletions cut 0 bases from V and 0 bases from J, with 10 bases between. Germline V CDR1 and CDR2: SGHRS, YFSETQ. This CDR3 comprises 17 residues. The CDR3, as DNA: TGCGCCAGCAGCTTGGGACAGCAAAGCTCCTATAATTCACCCCTCCACTTT. Its protein is CASSLGQQSSYNSPLHF.

This clone was found many times. The CDR3 DNA reads as TGTGCCAGCAGCTTTGGGAATACTGAAGCTTTCTTT. It codes for CASSFGNTEAFF. The chain has TRBV7-3 and TRBJ1-1; D gene unclear. CDR1 SGHTA and CDR2 FQGTGA come from the germline V gene. The CDR3 covers 12 residues. The V end lost 3 bases, the J end lost 5 bases, and 7 bases lay between the germline ends.

This clone was found once. The V call is TRBV2, the J call TRBJ1-5; D is perhaps TRBD1 (6 bases). CDR3 length: 15 residues. V was clipped by 6 bases and J by 2 bases, with 14 bases between them. The germline V gene encodes CDR1 SNHLY and CDR2 FYNNEI. In DNA, the CDR3 is TGTGCCAGCAGCTCCCAGGGGTATGGCAATCAGCCCCAGCATTTT. Its translation: CASSSQGYGNQPQHF.

The chain links TRBV7-7 to TRBJ1-3; D is undetermined. CDR3 size: 13 residues. Trimming stripped 5 bases from V and 4 bases from J, with 9 bases between. The germline gives CDR1 SSHAT, CDR2 FNYEAQ (reference sequence). The CDR3, as DNA: TGTGCCAGCAGCCTCCAGGCAGGAAACACCATATATTTT. It specifies CASSLQAGNTIYF.

V is TRBV28 and J is TRBJ1-1; D gene uncertain. V lost 5 bases, J lost 11 bases, and 18 bases lay in between. CDR3 length: 13 residues. CDR1 MDHEN and CDR2 SYDVKM come from the germline V gene. CDR3 region: CASSIPNEVGAFF. CDR3 sequence (DNA): TGTGCCAGCAGTATCCCCAATGAGGTCGGCGCTTTCTTT.

This chain uses TRBV7-2 with TRBJ2-5; 11 bases are shared with TRBD2. V gave up 6 bases and J gave up 7 bases; unmatched junction bases: 10. There are 15 residues in the CDR3. Germline-derived CDR1 and CDR2 are SGHTA and FQGNSA. The CDR3 nucleotides are TGTGCCAGCAGTCCGTTAGCGGGGGGGCAGGGGACCCAGTACTTC. It translates to CASSPLAGGQGTQYF.

The chain joins TRBV30 to TRBJ2-1; D remains unclear. V was pared by 4 bases and J by 5 bases, with 9 bases between. Germline V gives CDR1 GTSNPN, CDR2 SVGIG (reference sequence). The CDR3 spans 12 residues. CDR3 amino acids: CAWKTMNNEQFF. The DNA of the CDR3 is TGTGCCTGGAAAACGATGAACAATGAGCAGTTCTTC. Complete variable domain (other parts from reference TRBV30 and TRBJ2-1): SQTIHQWPATLVQPVGSPLSLECTVEGTSNPNLYWYRQAAGRGLQLLFYSVGIGQISSEVPQNLSASRPQDRQFILSSKKLLLSDSGFYLCAWKTMNNEQFFGPGTRLTVL.

The chain links TRBV20-1 to TRBJ1-3, with D possibly being TRBD1 (6 bases). The ends were cut back, 3 bases at V and 4 bases at J, with 10 bases in the middle. In germline, CDR1 is DFQATT, CDR2 SNEGSKA (reference sequence). This CDR3 contains 13 residues. The CDR3 DNA reads TGCAGTGCTAGTAAGGGGACAGGAAACACCATATATTTT. This gives the protein CSASKGTGNTIYF.

The J gene is TRBJ1-2, the V gene TRBV19, with D maybe TRBD1 (6 bases). This CDR3 region has 13 residues. Trimming pared 6 bases from V and 4 bases from J, leaving 12 bases between. Per the germline V gene, CDR1 is LNHDA and CDR2 is SQIVND (reference sequence). The CDR3 DNA follows: TGTGCCAGTAGCAACAGGGTAGGCTATGGCTACACCTTC. Residues: CASSNRVGYGYTF. Full variable domain (outside the CDR3, taken from reference TRBV19 and TRBJ1-2): DGGITQSPKYLFRKEGQNVTLSCEQNLNHDAMYWYRQDPGQGLRLIYYSQIVNDFQKGDIAEGYSVSREKKESFPLTVTSAQKNPTAFYLCASSNRVGYGYTFGSGTRLTVV.

This clone was detected once. The genes are TRBV5-1 and TRBJ2-1; D is ambiguous. The germline gives CDR1 SGHRS, CDR2 YFSETQ. Trimming shortened V by 0 bases and J by 9 bases, and 4 bases separated the two germline ends. The CDR3 has 11 amino acids. The DNA for the CDR3 is TGCGCCAGCAGCTTGGAAGGTGAGCAGTTCTTC. Amino acids: CASSLEGEQFF. Drawing the rest from reference TRBV5-1 and TRBJ2-1, the complete variable domain is KAGVTQTPRYLIKTRGQQVTLSCSPISGHRSVSWYQQTPGQGLQFLFEYFSETQRNKGNFPGRFSGRQFSNSRSEMNVSTLELGDSALYLCASSLEGEQFFGPGTRLTVL.